The T cell receptor beta chain under discussion was sequenced for a study of T cell clones after liver transplantation. Repertoires were generated with immunoSEQ multiplex PCR, while TCRdb's copy carries only in-frame clones and drops some. Here the sample spans about 75,000 clones, around nine tenths being singletons. With regard to this clone: The junction shows a germline mismatch at one end, possibly a read error.

Per the germline V gene, CDR1 is PRHDT and CDR2 is FYEKMQ (reference sequence). The CDR3 spans 15 residues. The rearrangement uses TRBV13 and TRBJ1-4; 8 nucleotides align to TRBD1. This sample comprised CD4+ T cells from blood, obtained before liver transplant. The sequence was collected from a human donor who received a liver transplant. In DNA form, the CDR3 reads TGTGCCAGCAGCCTAGGGACAGGCCGAGGGGAAAAACTGTTTTTT. It yields the protein CASSLGTGRGEKLFF. The whole variable domain, filled in from reference TRBV13 and TRBJ1-4, reads AAGVIQSPRHLIKEKRETATLKCYPIPRHDTVYWYQQGPGQDPQFLISFYEKMQSDKGSIPDRFSAQQFSDYHSELNMSSLELGDSALYFCASSLGTGRGEKLFFGSGTQLSVL.